These 5 T cell receptor beta chains were sequenced from one sample in a study of identical twins. TCRdb analysed the 5' RACE reads with MiXCR anew, one entry per CDR3 protein. This sample carries roughly 290,000 distinct CDR3 sequences, 8% to 9.5% of them seen once, and the ten largest clones take around 7.1%. The same data also contributed to another study, on yellow fever vaccine responses in identical twins.

The sequenced sample consisted of CD8+ T cells sorted from blood. These receptors were collected from a woman between 18 and 29 years old in good health.

The sample holds many counts of this clonotype. The chain joins TRBV12-3 or TRBV12-4 to TRBJ2-1, with D possibly TRBD1 on 5 matching bases. Between the trimmed V and J ends, which lost 1 base and 8 bases, there was a span of 12 bases. CDR3 length equals 14 residues. CDR3: CASSLGQGRDEQFF. CDR3 nucleotide sequence: TGTGCCAGCAGTTTAGGTCAGGGCAGGGATGAGCAGTTCTTC.

The sample holds many counts of this clonotype. The CDR3 region has the DNA TGCAGCGTCCTAGGGCCGGGACAGGGGCCCTACGAGCAGTACTTC. It specifies CSVLGPGQGPYEQYF. The chain combines TRBV29-1 with TRBJ2-7; 10 bases align to TRBD1. Germline V gene data show CDR1 as SQVTM and CDR2 as ANQGSEA. The CDR3 covers 15 residues. J lost 2 bases, V lost 6 bases, and 10 bases had no gene match.

The chain joins TRBV11-2 to TRBJ2-3, with unresolved D. CDR1 SGHAT and CDR2 FQNNGV come from the germline V gene. The length of the CDR3 is 18 residues. V lost 2 bases, J lost 4 bases, and 22 bases lay in between. CDR3 sequence (DNA): TGTGCCAGCAGCTTATGTTTCTCGGGCGGTTGGTCCCCAGATACGCAGTATTTT. Translating gives CASSLCFSGGWSPDTQYF. Complete variable domain (other parts from reference TRBV11-2 and TRBJ2-3): EAGVAQSPRYKIIEKRQSVAFWCNPISGHATLYWYQQILGQGPKLLIQFQNNGVVDDSQLPKDRFSAERLKGVDSTLKIQPAKLEDSAVYLCASSLCFSGGWSPDTQYFGPGTRLTVL.

V usage is TRBV6-1 and J usage is TRBJ1-2; maybe TRBD1 (6 bases). Trimming took off 7 bases at V and 4 bases at J, with 16 bases between the two ends. This CDR3 is 14 amino acids long. CDR1 MNHNS and CDR2 SASEGT come from the germline V gene. The CDR3 spells CASTKRGAGYGYTF. As DNA, the CDR3 is TGTGCCAGCACCAAACGGGGGGCAGGCTATGGCTACACCTTC.

This clonotype has ten or more counts. The rearrangement uses TRBV20-1 and TRBJ2-5; D call uncertain. Germline CDR1 reads DFQATT; CDR2 reads SNEGSKA (reference sequence). V lost 6 bases and J lost 5, with 19 bases in between. The CDR3 contains 14 residues. This CDR3 is CSATPFQIGETQYF. The CDR3 nucleotides read TGCAGTGCCACCCCCTTCCAAATCGGGGAGACCCAGTACTTC.